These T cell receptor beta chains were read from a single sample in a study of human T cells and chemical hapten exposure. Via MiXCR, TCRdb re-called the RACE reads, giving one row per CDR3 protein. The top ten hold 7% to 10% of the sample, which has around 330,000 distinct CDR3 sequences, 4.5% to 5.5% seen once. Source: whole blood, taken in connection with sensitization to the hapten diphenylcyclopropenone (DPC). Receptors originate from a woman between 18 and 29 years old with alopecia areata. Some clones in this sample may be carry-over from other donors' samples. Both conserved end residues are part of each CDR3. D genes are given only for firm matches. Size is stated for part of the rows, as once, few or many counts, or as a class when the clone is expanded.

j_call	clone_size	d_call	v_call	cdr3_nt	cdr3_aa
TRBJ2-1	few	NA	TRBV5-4	TGTGCCAGCAGCCTCAATGCCAATGAGCAGTTCTTC	CASSLNANEQFF
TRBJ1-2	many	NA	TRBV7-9	TGTGCCAGCAGCCCCTACTATGGCTACACCTTC	CASSPYYGYTF
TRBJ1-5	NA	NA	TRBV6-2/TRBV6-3	TGTGCCAGCAGTCCCTCCGTTAGCAATCAGCCCCAGCATTTT	CASSPSVSNQPQHF
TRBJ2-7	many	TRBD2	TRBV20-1	TGCAGTGCTAGAGGTTCGCGGGGGGGGTACGAGCAGTACTTC	CSARGSRGGYEQYF
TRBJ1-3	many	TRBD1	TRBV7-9	TGTGCCAGCAGCCCCCCGACAGGGGGCTTATCTGGAAACACCATATATTTT	CASSPPTGGLSGNTIYF
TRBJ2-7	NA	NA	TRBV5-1	TGCGCCAGCAGCCCGGAGGGGTCACCCCCCTACGAGCAGTACTTC	CASSPEGSPPYEQYF
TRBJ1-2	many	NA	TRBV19	TGTGCCAGTAGTATTAACAGGGACGACTATGGCTACACCTTC	CASSINRDDYGYTF
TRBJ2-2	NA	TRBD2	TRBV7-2	TGTGCCAGCACCATGGGGGGGGCCGGGGAGCTGTTTTTT	CASTMGGAGELFF
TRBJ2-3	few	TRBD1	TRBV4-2	TGTGCCAGCAGCCCCGAGGTGGGGGGACAGGGGAACACAGATACGCAGTATTTT	CASSPEVGGQGNTDTQYF
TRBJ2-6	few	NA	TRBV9	TGTGCCAGCAGCCCCTGGTTCTCTGGGGCCAACGTCCTGACTTTC	CASSPWFSGANVLTF
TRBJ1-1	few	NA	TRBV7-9	TGTGCCAGCAGCAGAGACAGTCACACTGAAGCTTTCTTT	CASSRDSHTEAFF
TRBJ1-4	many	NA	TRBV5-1	TGCGCCAGCAGTCAAGACTCAACTAATGAAAAACTGTTTTTT	CASSQDSTNEKLFF
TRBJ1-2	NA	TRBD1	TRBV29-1	TGCAGCGTGGGTACAGGGGCAGCTAACTATGGCTACACCTTC	CSVGTGAANYGYTF
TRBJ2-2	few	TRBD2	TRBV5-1	TGCGCCAGCAGCTTTACTAGCGAGACTAACACCGGGGAGCTGTTTTTT	CASSFTSETNTGELFF
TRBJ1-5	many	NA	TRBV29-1	TGCAGCGCCGGACGCGATTTCCGAAAAGAGGACAATCAGCCCCAGCATTTT	CSAGRDFRKEDNQPQHF
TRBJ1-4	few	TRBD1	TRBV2	TGTGCCAGCAGTGTACAGGGGGCTGCTAATGAAAAACTGTTTTTT	CASSVQGAANEKLFF
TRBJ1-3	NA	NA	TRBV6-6	TGTGCCAGCAGTTACTCGAACTCACCGGGGGGAAACACCATATATTTT	CASSYSNSPGGNTIYF
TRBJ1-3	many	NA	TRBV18	TGTGCCAGCTCACCGGGAGGGGAATCTGGAAACACCATATATTTT	CASSPGGESGNTIYF
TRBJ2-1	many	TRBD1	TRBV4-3	TGCGCCAGCAGCCAAGTCGGGGGGACAGGGGGCTACAATGAGCAGTTCTTC	CASSQVGGTGGYNEQFF
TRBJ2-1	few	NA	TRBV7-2	TGTGCCAGCAGACGTTCCTTAGGCAATGAGCAGTTCTTC	CASRRSLGNEQFF
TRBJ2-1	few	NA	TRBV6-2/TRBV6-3	TGTGCCAGCGACCGTGGGGGAAAGGTCAATGAGCAGTTCTTC	CASDRGGKVNEQFF
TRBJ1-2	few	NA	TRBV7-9	TGTGCCAGCAGCGCAAATACAGGGAAACGAATCTATGGCTACACCTTC	CASSANTGKRIYGYTF
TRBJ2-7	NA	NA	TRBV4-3	TGCGCCAGCAGCCAAGATCTCGGAAGGGAAGAGCAGTACTTC	CASSQDLGREEQYF
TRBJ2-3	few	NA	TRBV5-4	TGTGCCAGCAGCTGGGATATCGGGGGGCCGCCAGATACGCAGTATTTT	CASSWDIGGPPDTQYF
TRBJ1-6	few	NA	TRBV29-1	TGCAGCACGAGGGCCCCAGCCCTCCACTTT	CSTRAPALHF
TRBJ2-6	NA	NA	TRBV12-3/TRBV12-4	TGTGCCAGCAGTTCCTCAGGTCGCTCTGGGGCCAACGTCCTGACTTTC	CASSSSGRSGANVLTF
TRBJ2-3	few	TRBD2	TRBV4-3	TGCGCCAGCAGCCAATCTCCGGGACTAGCGGGGTTCGATACGCAGTATTTT	CASSQSPGLAGFDTQYF
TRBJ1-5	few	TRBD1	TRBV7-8	TGTGCCAGCAGCCAAAACAGGGGGCCGGATAGCAATCAGCCCCAGCATTTT	CASSQNRGPDSNQPQHF
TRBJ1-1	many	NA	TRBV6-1	TGTGCCAGCAGTGGACTTCCCTTCAGGGAAAACACTGAAGCTTTCTTT	CASSGLPFRENTEAFF
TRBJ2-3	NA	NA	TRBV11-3	TGTGCCAGCAGCTTAGCGCGGGGTGAGGCAGATACGCAGTATTTT	CASSLARGEADTQYF
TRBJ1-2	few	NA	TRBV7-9	TGTGCCAGCAGCCCGCCAGGGCATGGCTACACCTTC	CASSPPGHGYTF
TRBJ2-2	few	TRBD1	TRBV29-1	TGCAGCGTTGAATTGAGGGGGCGAAGTCCCGGGGAGCTGTTTTTT	CSVELRGRSPGELFF
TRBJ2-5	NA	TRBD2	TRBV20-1	TGCAGTGCAAGACTAGCGGGGGCGGGGACCCAGTACTTC	CSARLAGAGTQYF
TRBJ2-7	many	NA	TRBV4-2	TGTGCCAGCAGCCAAGACCCCTCTTCTTACGAGCAGTACTTC	CASSQDPSSYEQYF
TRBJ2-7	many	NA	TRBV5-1	TGCGCCAGCAGCTTGACTACTAGTCTGTACGAGCAGTACTTC	CASSLTTSLYEQYF
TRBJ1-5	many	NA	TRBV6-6	TGTGCCAGCAGTTACTCGGACAGCCGCGAAGGGGCCCAGCATTTT	CASSYSDSREGAQHF
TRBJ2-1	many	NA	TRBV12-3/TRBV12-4	TGTGCCAGCACCTGGAGTCTAGCGAACAATGAGCAGTTCTTC	CASTWSLANNEQFF
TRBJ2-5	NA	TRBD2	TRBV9	TGTGCCAGCAGCGGGGGGTTCACTAGCGGACAAGAGACCCAGTACTTC	CASSGGFTSGQETQYF
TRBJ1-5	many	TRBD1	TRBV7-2	TGTGCCAGCAGCATACAGGGGGGAAGGCACCAGCCCCAGCATTTT	CASSIQGGRHQPQHF
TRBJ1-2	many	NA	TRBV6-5	TGTGCCAGCCGAAGCGGGCAGGGAGGTAACTATGGCTACACCTTC	CASRSGQGGNYGYTF
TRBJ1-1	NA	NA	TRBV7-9	TGTGCCAGCAGCCACATAGAGACAGGGAACACTGAAGCTTTCTTT	CASSHIETGNTEAFF
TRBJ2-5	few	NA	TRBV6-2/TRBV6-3	TGTGCCAGCAGCAAACAGGGAGGACAAGAGACCCAGTACTTC	CASSKQGGQETQYF
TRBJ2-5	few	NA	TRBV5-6	TGTGCCAGCAGCTTGAGAACAGGGCTAGGAGAGACCCAGTACTTC	CASSLRTGLGETQYF
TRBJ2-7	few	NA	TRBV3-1	TGTGCCAGCAGCCAAGGCGGGGACCCTTCCGAGCAGTACTTC	CASSQGGDPSEQYF
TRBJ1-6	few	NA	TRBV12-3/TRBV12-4	TGTGCCAGCAGCCCTCATCAGGGACAAAATTCACCCCTCCACTTT	CASSPHQGQNSPLHF
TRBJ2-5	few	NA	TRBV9	TGTGCCAGCAGCGTAGTAGGGGGGAAGCAAGAGACCCAGTACTTC	CASSVVGGKQETQYF
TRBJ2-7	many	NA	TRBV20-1	TGCAGTGCTCCATTAGAGGGGCGCTCCTACGAGCAGTACTTC	CSAPLEGRSYEQYF
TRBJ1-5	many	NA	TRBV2	TGTGCCAGCAGTTTCGCCGGTAGCAATCAGCCCCAGCATTTT	CASSFAGSNQPQHF
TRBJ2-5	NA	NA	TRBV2	TGTGCCAGCAGTAACAGGGTGTACCAAGAGACCCAGTACTTC	CASSNRVYQETQYF
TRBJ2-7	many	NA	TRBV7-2	TGTGCCAGCAGCTCCACAGGACAGGAGCAGTACTTC	CASSSTGQEQYF
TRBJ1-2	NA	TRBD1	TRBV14	TGTGCCAGCAGCGCTCACAGGGGGGATGGCTACACCTTC	CASSAHRGDGYTF
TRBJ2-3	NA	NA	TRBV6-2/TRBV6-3	TGTGCCAGCACCGAGACGATTGGCACAGATACGCAGTATTTT	CASTETIGTDTQYF
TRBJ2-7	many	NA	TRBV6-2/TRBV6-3	TGTGCCAGCAGCCCCGCCTACGAGCAGTACTTC	CASSPAYEQYF
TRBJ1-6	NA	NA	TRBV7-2	TGTGCCAGCAGCTCCCTAAAGGGTTCACCCCCCCACTTT	CASSSLKGSPPHF
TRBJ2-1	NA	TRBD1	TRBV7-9	TGTGCCAGCAGCTCTCAGGGGGCCCAGGACTACAATGAGCAGTTCTTC	CASSSQGAQDYNEQFF
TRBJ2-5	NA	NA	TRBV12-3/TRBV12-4	TGTGCCAGCAGTCCGACAGTTTTCCAAGAGACCCAGTACTTC	CASSPTVFQETQYF
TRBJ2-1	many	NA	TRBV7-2	TGTGCCAGCAGCTTAGTTTCGAGGAACAATGAGCAGTTCTTC	CASSLVSRNNEQFF
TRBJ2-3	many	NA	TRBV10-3	TGTGCCATCATGACAAGAGGGTTTGCCACAGATACGCAGTATTTT	CAIMTRGFATDTQYF
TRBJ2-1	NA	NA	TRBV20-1	TGCAGTGCTAGGGGGCTAGGTAGCAATGAGCAGTTCTTC	CSARGLGSNEQFF